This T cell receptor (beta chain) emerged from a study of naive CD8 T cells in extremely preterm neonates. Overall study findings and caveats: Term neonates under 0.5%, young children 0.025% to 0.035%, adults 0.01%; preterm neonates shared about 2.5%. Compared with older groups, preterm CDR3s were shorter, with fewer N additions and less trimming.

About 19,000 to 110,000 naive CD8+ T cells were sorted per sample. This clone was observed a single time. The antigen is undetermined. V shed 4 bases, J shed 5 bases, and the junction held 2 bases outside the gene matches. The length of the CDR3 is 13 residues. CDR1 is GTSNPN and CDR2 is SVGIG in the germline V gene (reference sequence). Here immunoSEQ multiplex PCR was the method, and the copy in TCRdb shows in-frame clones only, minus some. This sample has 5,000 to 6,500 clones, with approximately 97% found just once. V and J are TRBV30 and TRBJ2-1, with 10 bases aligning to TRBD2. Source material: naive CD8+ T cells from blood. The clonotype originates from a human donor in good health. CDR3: CAWKLAGNNEQFF. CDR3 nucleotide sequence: TGTGCCTGGAAACTAGCGGGGAACAATGAGCAGTTCTTC.